The 19 T cell receptor beta chains given below trace back to one sample, sequenced in a study of T cell clonotyping in hematopoietic cell transplantation. The protocol was immunoSEQ multiplex PCR, while the TCRdb copy is restricted to in-frame clones and leaves out a portion. This sample has fewer than 15,000 clones, with 65% to 90% found just once. The specimen was PBMCs, collected 100 days after allogeneic stem cell transplant. The receptors were gathered from a male patient aged 50 or older who had an allogeneic stem cell transplant from an unrelated donor, so T cells may come from the graft donor. Some clones in this sample may be carry-over from other donors' samples.

The chain is built from TRBV9 and TRBJ1-1; no reliable D call. The CDR3 has 14 residues. V was trimmed by 4 bases and J by 4 bases, leaving 14 bases between them. CDR1 is SGDLS and CDR2 is YYNGEE in the germline V gene. This CDR3 reads CASSTVGRSTEAFF. CDR3 sequence (DNA): TGTGCCAGCAGCACCGTTGGGCGAAGCACTGAAGCTTTCTTT. Drawing the rest from reference TRBV9 and TRBJ1-1, the complete variable domain is DSGVTQTPKHLITATGQRVTLRCSPRSGDLSVYWYQQSLDQGLQFLIQYYNGEERAKGNILERFSAQQFPDLHSELNLSSLELGDSALYFCASSTVGRSTEAFFGQGTRLTVV.

The gene calls are TRBV30 and TRBJ1-2; D call uncertain. V lost 1 base and J lost 5, with 11 bases in between. The CDR3 is made up of 13 amino acids. CDR1 and CDR2 (germline): GTSNPN, SVGIG (reference sequence). The CDR3: CAWSEGTRYGYTF. The CDR3 nucleotides are TGTGCCTGGAGTGAGGGAACACGGTATGGCTACACCTTC.

This chain links TRBV4-1 with TRBJ1-1; possible D gene TRBD1, 5 bases. Germline V gene sequence: CDR1 MGHRA, CDR2 YSYEKL. Trimming removed 5 bases at V and 1 base at J, with 17 bases between. The CDR3 sequence is 16 residues long. The CDR3: CASSIMPGTRNTEAFF. CDR3 coding DNA: TGCGCCAGCAGCATAATGCCCGGGACGAGGAACACTGAAGCTTTCTTT.

The chain joins TRBV7-9 to TRBJ1-1; a possible D gene is TRBD1 (6 bases). CDR1 SEHNR and CDR2 FQNEAQ come from the germline V gene (reference sequence). The CDR3 length is 13 residues. Trimming cost V 1 base and J 3 bases, with 6 bases left between them. Written as DNA, the CDR3 is TGTGCCAGCAGCTTAGAGGGGGACACTGAAGCTTTCTTT. This translates into CASSLEGDTEAFF.

The sample holds a few counts of this clone. The chain links TRBV19 to TRBJ1-2; D not resolved. V lost 4 bases and J 2 bases, leaving 11 bases between the germline ends. Germline lookup yields CDR1 LNHDA and CDR2 SQIVND (reference sequence). The CDR3 totals 14 residues. CDR3 region: CASSTFGNNYGYTF. DNA for the CDR3: TGTGCCAGTAGTACCTTCGGGAACAACTATGGCTACACCTTC.

The rearrangement uses TRBV6-5 and TRBJ2-7; 11 nucleotides line up with TRBD1. The CDR3 loop spans 14 amino acids. V lost 6 bases to trimming and J lost 10 bases; unmatched junction nucleotides: 11. Germline V gene data show CDR1 as MNHEY and CDR2 as SVGAGI. Here the CDR3 DNA reads TGTGCCAGCAGCTCCGGGACAGGGGGACGGTATCAGTACTTC. It specifies CASSSGTGGRYQYF.

This clone is medium-sized by share. The chain recombines TRBV18 with TRBJ2-1, with D tentatively TRBD2 (5 bases). The CDR3 totals 15 residues. Germline CDR1 is KGHSH and CDR2 is LQKENI. V was shortened by 4 bases and J by 4 bases, with 14 bases between the two germline ends. The CDR3 here is CASSLEGSPYNEQFF. CDR3 in DNA: TGTGCCAGCTCACTAGAGGGCTCCCCTTACAATGAGCAGTTCTTC.

The chain links TRBV25-1 to TRBJ2-1; the D call may be TRBD1 or TRBD2 (5 bases each). The ends were cut back, 4 bases at V and 10 bases at J, with 14 bases in the middle. Germline V gene data show CDR1 as MGHDK and CDR2 as SYGVNS. The CDR3 extends over 13 amino acids. The CDR3 region has the DNA TGTGCCAGCAGTGCCTCAGGGCCGGGGGAGCAGTTCTTC. It yields the protein CASSASGPGEQFF.

The chain joins TRBV5-1 to TRBJ2-3, with D tentatively TRBD2 (6 bases). The germline V gene encodes CDR1 SGHRS and CDR2 YFSETQ. V was shortened by 0 bases and J by 1 base, with 9 bases between the two germline ends. This CDR3 is built from 15 residues. CDR3 sequence (DNA): TGCGCCAGCAGCTTGGGGGACTTACGCACAGATACGCAGTATTTT. Its translation: CASSLGDLRTDTQYF.

This clone showed up just a few times. The chain links TRBV6-1 to TRBJ2-2; D gene unclear. Germline CDR1 reads MNHNS; CDR2 reads SASEGT. This CDR3 comprises 14 residues. V was pared by 5 bases and J by 4 bases, with 11 bases between. The CDR3 protein is CASSSPTITGELFF. CDR3 in DNA: TGTGCCAGCAGTTCACCTACTATCACCGGGGAGCTGTTTTTT.

V is TRBV11-1 and J is TRBJ2-7; 9 bases align to TRBD1. The V segment lost 3 bases and the J segment 3 bases; nucleotides outside the gene matches: 6. The CDR3 contains 15 residues. Germline CDR1 reads SGHAT; CDR2 reads FQDESV (reference sequence). The DNA of the CDR3 is TGTGCCAGCAGCTTGTCGGGACAGGGACTCTACGAGCAGTACTTC. Its translation is CASSLSGQGLYEQYF.

The J gene is TRBJ2-5, the V gene TRBV6-5; 10 nucleotides line up with TRBD1. Germline-derived CDR1 and CDR2 are MNHEY and SVGAGI. The CDR3 runs 14 residues. The junction had 4 bases not matched to a gene; V was cut back by 4 bases and J by 5 bases. Here the CDR3 DNA reads TGTGCCAGCAGTTCCAGACAGGGGGCTGAGACCCAGTACTTC. Amino acids: CASSSRQGAETQYF.

The chain has TRBV19 and TRBJ2-3; TRBD2 agrees at 9 bases. The V gene's germline CDR1 is LNHDA and CDR2 SQIVND (reference sequence). V lost 0 bases and J lost 7; bases outside the gene matches: 17. The CDR3 is made up of 19 amino acids. The DNA for the CDR3 is TGTGCCAGTAGTATAGATCCTGTGGGACTAGCTTCGATGACACATACGCAGTATTTT. This gives the protein CASSIDPVGLASMTHTQYF.

A single count supports this clone. This sequence joins TRBV2 and TRBJ1-2, with D possibly matching TRBD1 (6 bases). CDR1 and CDR2 from the germline V gene are SNHLY and FYNNEI. V lost 11 bases and J lost 4, with 17 bases in between. The CDR3 runs 13 residues. The CDR3 nucleotides are TGTGCCTCTAGGGGGGGTAAACTCTATGGCTACACCTTC. Encoded protein: CASRGGKLYGYTF.

V and J are TRBV6-8 and TRBJ1-1; D ambiguous. V shed 7 bases and J shed 6 bases, with 6 bases lying between them. This CDR3 region has 10 residues. Germline V gene data show CDR1 as MNHGY and CDR2 as SAAAGT. The CDR3, as DNA: TGTGCCAGCAAGGCGCCTGAAGCTTTCTTT. Its protein is CASKAPEAFF.

This clone was detected only a few times. The V call is TRBV7-2, the J call TRBJ2-7, with unresolved D. Germline V gene sequence: CDR1 SGHTA, CDR2 FQGNSA. This CDR3 has 14 residues. The V gene lost 1 base and the J gene lost 7 bases, with 14 bases spanning the gap. This CDR3 reads CASSLVVSVGEQYF. The CDR3 bases are TGTGCCAGCAGCTTAGTCGTGTCGGTAGGGGAGCAGTACTTC.

The J gene is TRBJ1-1, the V gene TRBV6-5; maybe TRBD1 (5 bases). V gave up 11 bases and J gave up 1 base, with 8 bases separating them. From germline, CDR1 is MNHEY and CDR2 SVGAGI. There are 11 residues in the CDR3. The CDR3 region has the DNA TGTGCCGGGGGAGAGAACACTGAAGCTTTCTTT. Protein product: CAGGENTEAFF.

This clone appeared a single time. The genes are TRBV10-1 and TRBJ2-3; weak D call: TRBD1 (5 bases). Germline lookup yields CDR1 WNHNN and CDR2 SYGVQD (reference sequence). This CDR3 has 14 residues. V lost 3 bases, J lost 5 bases, and 12 bases lay in between. The CDR3 protein is CASSEETDLDTQYF. CDR3 coding DNA: TGCGCCAGCAGTGAAGAGACAGATCTAGATACGCAGTATTTT.

By share of the sample, this clone is medium-sized. This chain connects TRBV6-5 to TRBJ2-1; 9 positions match TRBD2. Germline V gives CDR1 MNHEY, CDR2 SVGAGI. The J segment lost 9 bases and the V segment lost 5 bases, leaving 5 bases of the junction unmatched. The CDR3 has 13 amino acids. The chain's CDR3 is CASSSGGLSEQFF. As DNA, the CDR3 is TGTGCCAGCAGTAGCGGGGGGTTGAGTGAGCAGTTCTTC.